Below, one T cell receptor beta chain is given with its context. This entry comes from a study of beta chain features in type 1 diabetes. About the research overall: Examination covered around 110 million sorted cells spanning all samples.

Looked up from germline, CDR1 is GTSNPN and CDR2 is SVGIG (reference sequence). Between the trimmed V and J ends, which lost 3 bases and 4 bases, there was a span of 13 bases. The CDR3 is 14 amino acids. Every bit of the isolated RNA underwent reverse transcription, so sequencing read expressed TCRB transcripts. Method: immunoSEQ multiplex PCR; TCRdb's copy keeps in-frame clones and lacks some. The repertoire holds around 500,000 clones, with over 10% as singletons. This receptor was taken from a woman aged 18-29 years in good health. V gene TRBV30 combines with J gene TRBJ1-3; TRBD1 is a possible D gene (5 bases). Sequenced material: naive CD4+ T cells from blood. The CDR3 protein is CAWSLQAPGNTIYF. The DNA for the CDR3 is TGTGCCTGGAGCCTACAGGCACCCGGAAACACCATATATTTT.